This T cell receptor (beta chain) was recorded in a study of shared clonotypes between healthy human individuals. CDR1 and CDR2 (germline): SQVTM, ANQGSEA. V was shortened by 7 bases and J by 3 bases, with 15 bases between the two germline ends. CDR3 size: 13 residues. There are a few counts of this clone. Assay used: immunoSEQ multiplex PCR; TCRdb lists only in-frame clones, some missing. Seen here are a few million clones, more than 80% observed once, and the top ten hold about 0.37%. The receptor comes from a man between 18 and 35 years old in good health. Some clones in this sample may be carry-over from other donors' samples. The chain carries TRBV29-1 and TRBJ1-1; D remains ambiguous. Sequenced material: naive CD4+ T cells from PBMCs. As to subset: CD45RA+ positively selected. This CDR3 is CSGKPGLYTEAFF. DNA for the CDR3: TGCAGCGGTAAGCCGGGCCTGTACACTGAAGCTTTCTTT.